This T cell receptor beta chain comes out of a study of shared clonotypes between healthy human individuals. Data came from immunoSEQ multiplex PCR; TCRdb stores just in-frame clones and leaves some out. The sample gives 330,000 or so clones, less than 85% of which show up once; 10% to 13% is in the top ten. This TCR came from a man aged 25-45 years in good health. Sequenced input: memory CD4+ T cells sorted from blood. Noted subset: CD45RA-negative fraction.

The CDR3 sequence: CSVRQADTQYF. The CDR3 nucleotides are TGCAGCGTTCGCCAAGCAGATACGCAGTATTTT. The V and J genes are TRBV29-1 and TRBJ2-3; D not certain. Trimming shortened V by 5 bases and J by 4 bases, and 7 bases separated the two germline ends. Germline assignment: CDR1 SQVTM and CDR2 ANQGSEA. This CDR3 is built from 11 residues.